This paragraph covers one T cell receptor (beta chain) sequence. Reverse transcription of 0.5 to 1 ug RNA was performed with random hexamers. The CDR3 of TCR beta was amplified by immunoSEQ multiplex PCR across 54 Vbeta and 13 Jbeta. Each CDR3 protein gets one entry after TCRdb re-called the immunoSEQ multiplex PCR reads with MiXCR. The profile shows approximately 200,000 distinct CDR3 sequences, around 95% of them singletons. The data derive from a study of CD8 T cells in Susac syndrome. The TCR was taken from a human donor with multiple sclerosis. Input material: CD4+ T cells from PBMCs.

The CDR3 sequence: CASSEGPNTEAFF. CDR3 sequence (DNA): TGTGCCAGCAGTGAAGGCCCGAACACTGAAGCTTTCTTT. The rearrangement links TRBV2 to TRBJ1-1; no clear D. Germline V gene data show CDR1 as SNHLY and CDR2 as FYNNEI. The CDR3 spans 13 residues. Trimming removed 1 base at V and 1 base at J, with 4 bases between.